Listed below are T cell receptor beta chains from one sample, sequenced in a study of technical replicates of blood from several donors. TCRdb's copy holds only in-frame clones and misses some; the assay was immunoSEQ multiplex PCR. The data show some 54,000 clones, with 93% seen just once and 3.5% to 4.5% held by the top ten. Sample: PBMCs. The source of these receptors is a human donor in good health. Some clones in this sample may be carry-over from other donors' samples. Both conserved end residues are part of each CDR3. The order of the fields is V gene, clone size, J gene, D gene, CDR3 protein, CDR3 DNA. D genes are given only for firm matches. Clone size, where shown, is once, few, many, or a class for clones that have expanded.

>TRBV10-1|NA|TRBJ1-2|NA
CASRLGAGYTF
TGCGCCAGCCGGCTGGGAGCTGGCTACACCTTC
>TRBV5-1|NA|TRBJ2-7|NA
CASSLDQGDEQYF
TGCGCCAGCAGCTTGGATCAGGGTGACGAGCAGTACTTC
>TRBV5-1|NA|TRBJ2-3|NA
CASSQNSETDTQYF
TGCGCCAGCAGCCAAAATAGCGAAACAGATACGCAGTATTTT
>TRBV9|NA|TRBJ2-6|NA
CASSAAQGSVNVLTF
TGTGCCAGCAGCGCGGCCCAGGGATCGGTCAACGTCCTGACTTTC
>TRBV9|NA|TRBJ2-1|TRBD2
CASSVELAGGGYYNEQFF
TGTGCCAGCAGCGTAGAACTAGCGGGAGGAGGTTACTACAATGAGCAGTTCTTC
>TRBV5-1|once|TRBJ2-3|NA
CASSFFGSDTQYF
TGCGCCAGCAGCTTTTTTGGCTCAGATACGCAGTATTTT
>TRBV6-1|NA|TRBJ2-3|NA
CASSRTRTADTQYF
TGTGCCAGCAGCCGCACTAGGACGGCAGATACGCAGTATTTT
>TRBV5-6|NA|TRBJ1-1|NA
CASSPVGNTEAFF
TGTGCCAGCAGCCCGGTCGGGAACACTGAAGCTTTCTTT
>TRBV6-6|once|TRBJ2-7|NA
CASSPGIAELYEQYF
TGTGCCAGCAGCCCCGGGATAGCGGAGCTCTACGAGCAGTACTTC
>TRBV5-4|NA|TRBJ2-1|TRBD2
CASSFTLRSGRDNEQFF
TGTGCCAGCAGCTTTACCTTACGAAGCGGGAGAGACAATGAGCAGTTCTTC
>TRBV6-4|NA|TRBJ1-2|NA
CASRDGLGTGGYTF
TGTGCCAGCAGAGATGGACTGGGAACTGGTGGCTACACCTTC
>TRBV6-5|NA|TRBJ1-1|NA
CASSYDPGGGTEAFF
TGTGCCAGCAGTTACGACCCCGGGGGGGGGACTGAAGCTTTCTTT
>TRBV6-5|NA|TRBJ2-7|TRBD2
CASSYSIRASGYEQYF
TGTGCCAGCAGTTACTCGATTCGGGCTAGCGGCTACGAGCAGTACTTC
>TRBV29-1|NA|TRBJ2-3|TRBD1
CSVQDRVGNTQYF
TGCAGCGTTCAGGACAGGGTGGGAAATACGCAGTATTTT
>TRBV21-1|once|TRBJ1-2|NA
CASSSNRGLLSFGYTF
TGTGCCAGCAGCAGTAACAGGGGACTCCTTTCTTTTGGCTACACCTTC
>TRBV11-2|once|TRBJ2-1|TRBD2
CASIERTSGGNNEQFF
TGTGCCAGCATAGAACGGACTAGCGGGGGGAACAATGAGCAGTTCTTC
>TRBV9|NA|TRBJ2-1|TRBD1
CASSAQTGQGNEQFF
TGTGCCAGCAGCGCCCAAACGGGACAGGGTAATGAGCAGTTCTTC
>TRBV7-9|NA|TRBJ2-1|TRBD2
CASSFALAGGTAEQFF
TGTGCCAGCAGCTTCGCACTAGCGGGAGGGACGGCGGAGCAGTTCTTC
>TRBV5-4|NA|TRBJ2-7|TRBD1
CASSEGQGATTYEQYF
TGTGCCAGCAGCGAAGGACAGGGGGCGACAACCTACGAGCAGTACTTC
>TRBV27|NA|TRBJ1-5|NA
CASWTEDQPQHF
TGTGCCAGCTGGACAGAGGATCAGCCCCAGCATTTT
>TRBV6-5|NA|TRBJ2-1|TRBD1
CASTRQGQNEQFF
TGTGCCAGCACCCGACAGGGACAAAATGAGCAGTTCTTC
>TRBV29-1|NA|TRBJ2-3|NA
CSVASGSNTDTQYF
TGCAGCGTTGCCTCGGGTTCTAACACAGATACGCAGTATTTT
>TRBV5-1|NA|TRBJ2-2|NA
CASSLGPGANTGELFF
TGCGCCAGCAGCTTGGGGCCGGGGGCGAACACCGGGGAGCTGTTTTTT
>TRBV5-1|NA|TRBJ2-3|NA
CASSLAVLVTDTQYF
TGCGCCAGCAGCTTGGCTGTTTTAGTCACAGATACGCAGTATTTT
>TRBV5-4|NA|TRBJ1-5|NA
CASSSGPLRDQPQHF
TGTGCCAGCAGTTCTGGCCCTCTACGGGATCAGCCCCAGCATTTT
>TRBV11-2|few|TRBJ1-1|TRBD1
CASSRDRNTEAFF
TGTGCCAGCAGTCGGGACAGGAACACTGAAGCTTTCTTT
>TRBV7-7|NA|TRBJ2-5|NA
CASSSLERETQYF
TGTGCCAGCAGTTCACTAGAGCGGGAGACCCAGTACTTC
>TRBV5-6|NA|TRBJ2-7|TRBD2
CASSLAKVGLADFYEQYF
TGTGCCAGCAGCTTGGCCAAAGTGGGACTAGCGGACTTCTACGAGCAGTACTTC
>TRBV27|NA|TRBJ1-2|TRBD1
CASSHRGNYGYTF
TGTGCCAGCAGTCACAGGGGTAACTATGGCTACACCTTC
>TRBV5-4|once|TRBJ2-7|TRBD2
CASSLLVSGSNEQYF
TGTGCCAGCAGCTTGTTAGTTAGCGGGAGCAACGAGCAGTACTTC
>TRBV9|NA|TRBJ1-1|NA
CASSVADTEAFF
TGTGCCAGCAGCGTAGCGGACACTGAAGCTTTCTTT
>TRBV5-4|NA|TRBJ2-2|NA
CASSPQRFVTGELFF
TGTGCCAGCAGCCCGCAGCGATTTGTCACCGGGGAGCTGTTTTTT
>TRBV7-2|NA|TRBJ2-3|TRBD2
CASSLAPSGGADTQYF
TGTGCCAGCAGCTTAGCGCCTAGCGGGGGGGCTGATACGCAGTATTTT
>TRBV30|NA|TRBJ1-3|NA
CAWRRNTIYF
TGTGCCTGGAGGCGGAACACCATATATTTT
>TRBV5-4|once|TRBJ1-6|NA
CASSLNSLNSPLHF
TGTGCCAGCAGCTTGAACAGCCTTAATTCACCCCTCCACTTT
>TRBV30|NA|TRBJ2-7|TRBD1
CAWGTGTGGYEQYF
TGTGCCTGGGGCACCGGGACAGGGGGTTACGAGCAGTACTTC
>TRBV6-5|NA|TRBJ2-7|TRBD1
CASSLRDRGSYEQYF
TGTGCCAGCAGTCTCCGGGACAGGGGTTCCTACGAGCAGTACTTC
>TRBV2|NA|TRBJ2-5|NA
CASSQGQSHQETQYF
TGTGCCAGCAGTCAGGGGCAGAGTCACCAAGAGACCCAGTACTTC
>TRBV18|once|TRBJ1-1|NA
CASSPEDRFLPMNTEAFF
TGTGCCAGCTCACCAGAAGACAGATTCCTTCCAATGAACACTGAAGCTTTCTTT
>TRBV4-1|NA|TRBJ2-1|NA
CASSLPLGEQFF
TGCGCCAGCAGCCTCCCACTAGGAGAGCAGTTCTTC